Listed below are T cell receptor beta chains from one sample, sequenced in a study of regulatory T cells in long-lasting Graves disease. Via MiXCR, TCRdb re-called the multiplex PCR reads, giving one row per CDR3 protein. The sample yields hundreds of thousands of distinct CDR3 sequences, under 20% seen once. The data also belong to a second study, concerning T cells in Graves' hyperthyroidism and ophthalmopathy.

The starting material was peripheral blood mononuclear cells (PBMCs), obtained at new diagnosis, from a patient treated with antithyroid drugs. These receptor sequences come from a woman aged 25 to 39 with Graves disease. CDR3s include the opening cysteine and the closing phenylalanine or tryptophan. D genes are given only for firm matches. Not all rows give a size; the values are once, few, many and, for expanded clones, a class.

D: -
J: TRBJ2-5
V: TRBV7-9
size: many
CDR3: CASSPRGQGGETQYF
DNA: TGTGCCAGCAGCCCTAGGGGACAAGGGGGAGAGACCCAGTACTTC

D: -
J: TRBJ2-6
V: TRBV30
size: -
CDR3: CAVDGGGASGANVLTF
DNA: TGTGCCGTGGACGGGGGAGGTGCGTCTGGGGCCAACGTCCTGACTTTC

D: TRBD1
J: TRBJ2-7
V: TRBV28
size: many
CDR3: CASSAQGAELFYEQYF
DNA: TGTGCCAGCAGTGCACAGGGGGCAGAGCTATTCTACGAGCAGTACTTC

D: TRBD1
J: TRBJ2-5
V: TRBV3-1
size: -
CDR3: CASSQDSRGQGAF
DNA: TGTGCCAGCAGCCAAGATAGCAGGGGACAGGGGGCTTTC

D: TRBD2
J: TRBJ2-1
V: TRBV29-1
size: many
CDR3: CSVEPRTGTRGHEQFF
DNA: TGCAGCGTTGAACCGCGAACCGGGACTAGAGGACATGAGCAGTTCTTC

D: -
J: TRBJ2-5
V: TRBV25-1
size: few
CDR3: CASSESTLVMETQYF
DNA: TGTGCCAGCAGTGAATCAACGCTAGTGATGGAGACCCAGTACTTC

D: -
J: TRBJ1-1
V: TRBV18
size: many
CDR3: CASTPWDGSSEAFF
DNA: TGTGCCAGCACCCCCTGGGACGGGTCCTCTGAAGCTTTCTTT

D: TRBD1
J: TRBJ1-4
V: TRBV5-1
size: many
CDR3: CASSSGTGGYLHEKLFF
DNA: TGCGCCAGCAGCTCCGGGACAGGGGGCTATCTACATGAAAAACTGTTTTTT

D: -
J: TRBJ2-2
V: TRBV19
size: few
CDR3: CASSIAGGELFF
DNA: TGTGCCAGTAGTATAGCTGGTGGAGAGCTGTTTTTT

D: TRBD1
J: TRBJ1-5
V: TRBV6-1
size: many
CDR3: CASSRGQGLVQPQHF
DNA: TGTGCCAGCAGCCGGGGACAGGGACTCGTTCAGCCCCAGCATTTT

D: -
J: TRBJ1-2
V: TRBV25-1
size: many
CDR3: CASSEIGSYGYTF
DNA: TGTGCCAGCAGTGAGATAGGGAGTTATGGCTACACCTTC

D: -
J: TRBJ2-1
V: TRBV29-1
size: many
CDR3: CSAYGVTSPPHNEQFF
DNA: TGCAGCGCCTACGGGGTTACTAGCCCTCCCCACAATGAGCAGTTCTTC

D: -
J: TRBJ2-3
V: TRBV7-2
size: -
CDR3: CASSPIWERTDTQYF
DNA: TGTGCCAGCAGCCCTATTTGGGAGCGCACAGATACGCAGTATTTT

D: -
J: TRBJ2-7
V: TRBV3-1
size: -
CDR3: CASGKGGPSSYEQYF
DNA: TGTGCCAGCGGCAAAGGAGGGCCAAGCTCCTACGAGCAGTACTTC

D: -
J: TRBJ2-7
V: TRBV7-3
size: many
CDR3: CASSSLGGSSYEQYF
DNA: TGTGCCAGCAGCTCCCTAGGGGGAAGCTCCTACGAGCAGTACTTC

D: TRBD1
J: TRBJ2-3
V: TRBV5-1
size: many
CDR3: CASSPGQGWADTQYF
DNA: TGCGCCAGCAGCCCGGGACAGGGCTGGGCAGATACGCAGTATTTT

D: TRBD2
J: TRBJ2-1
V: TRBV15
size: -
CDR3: CATGTSGGLMGNEQFF
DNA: TGTGCCACTGGGACTAGCGGGGGACTTATGGGGAATGAGCAGTTCTTC

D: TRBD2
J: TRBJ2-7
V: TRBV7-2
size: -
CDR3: CASSLMGGGGSSYEQYF
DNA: TGTGCCAGCAGCCTAATGGGGGGCGGGGGGAGCTCCTACGAGCAGTACTTC

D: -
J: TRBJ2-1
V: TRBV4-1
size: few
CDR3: CASSLGPSPYNEQFF
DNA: TGCGCCAGCAGCTTAGGACCTAGCCCCTACAATGAGCAGTTCTTC

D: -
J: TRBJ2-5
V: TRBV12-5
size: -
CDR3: CASGLGNSGAGETQYF
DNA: TGTGCTAGTGGTTTGGGGAATTCGGGGGCCGGCGAGACCCAGTACTTC

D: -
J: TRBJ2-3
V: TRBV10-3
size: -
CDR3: CAISDPSADTQYF
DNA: TGTGCCATCAGTGACCCTAGCGCAGATACGCAGTATTTT

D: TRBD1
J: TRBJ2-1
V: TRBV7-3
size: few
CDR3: CASSLTRTGHEQFF
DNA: TGTGCCAGCAGCTTAACCCGGACAGGGCATGAGCAGTTCTTC

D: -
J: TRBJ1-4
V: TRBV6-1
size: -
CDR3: CASSEETNEKLFF
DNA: TGTGCCAGCAGTGAGGAGACTAATGAAAAACTGTTTTTT

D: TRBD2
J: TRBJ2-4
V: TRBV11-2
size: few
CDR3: CASSLWGGGNIQYF
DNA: TGTGCCAGCAGCTTATGGGGGGGAGGGAACATTCAGTACTTC

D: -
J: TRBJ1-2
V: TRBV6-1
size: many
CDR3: CASRIPSGTTYGYTF
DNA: TGTGCCAGCAGGATCCCATCCGGGACAACCTATGGCTACACCTTC

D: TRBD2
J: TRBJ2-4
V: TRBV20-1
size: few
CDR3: CSAHKRERPLTIQYF
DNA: TGCAGTGCTCATAAGCGGGAGCGACCTCTTACCATTCAGTACTTC

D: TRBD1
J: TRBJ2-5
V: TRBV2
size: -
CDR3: CASRQQGAMDETQYF
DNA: TGTGCCAGCAGACAACAGGGGGCGATGGATGAGACCCAGTACTTC

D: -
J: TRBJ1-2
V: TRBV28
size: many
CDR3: CASSFGQYGYTF
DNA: TGTGCCAGCAGTTTCGGACAGTATGGCTACACCTTC

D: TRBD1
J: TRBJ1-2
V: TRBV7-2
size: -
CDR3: CASSWTSGTGLYRYTF
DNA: TGTGCCAGCAGCTGGACCTCTGGGACAGGCCTCTATCGCTACACCTTC

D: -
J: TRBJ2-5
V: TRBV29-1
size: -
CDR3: CSVQAGRETQYF
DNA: TGCAGCGTCCAGGCGGGCCGGGAGACCCAGTACTTC

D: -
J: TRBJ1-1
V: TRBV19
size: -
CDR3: CANLTGGKAFF
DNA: TGTGCCAACCTCACGGGGGGGAAAGCTTTCTTT

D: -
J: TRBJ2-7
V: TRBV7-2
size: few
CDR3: CASSLSFTTNRSYEQYF
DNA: TGTGCCAGCAGCTTAAGTTTCACGACAAATCGATCCTACGAGCAGTACTTC

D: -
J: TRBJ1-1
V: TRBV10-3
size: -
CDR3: CAISVVENTEAFF
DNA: TGTGCCATCAGTGTAGTAGAAAACACTGAAGCTTTCTTT

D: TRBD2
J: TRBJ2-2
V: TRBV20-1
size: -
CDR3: CSARWGGSTGELFF
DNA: TGCAGTGCTAGGTGGGGAGGGTCGACCGGGGAGCTGTTTTTT

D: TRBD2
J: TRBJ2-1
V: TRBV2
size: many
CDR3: CASFGLAGYNEQFF
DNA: TGTGCCAGCTTCGGACTAGCGGGGTACAATGAGCAGTTCTTC

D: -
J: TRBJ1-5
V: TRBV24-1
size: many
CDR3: CATSDGAAQHF
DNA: TGTGCCACCAGTGACGGAGCGGCCCAGCATTTT

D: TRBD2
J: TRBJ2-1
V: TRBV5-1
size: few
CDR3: CASSFTSGSNEQFF
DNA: TGCGCCAGCAGCTTTACTAGCGGGAGCAATGAGCAGTTCTTC

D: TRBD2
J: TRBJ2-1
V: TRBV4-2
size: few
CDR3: CASQAGGIYNEQFF
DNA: TGTGCCAGCCAAGCGGGAGGGATCTACAATGAGCAGTTCTTC

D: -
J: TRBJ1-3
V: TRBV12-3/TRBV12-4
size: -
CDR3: CASSPLGRAAGNTIYF
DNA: TGTGCCAGCAGTCCTTTGGGGAGGGCCGCAGGAAACACCATATATTTT

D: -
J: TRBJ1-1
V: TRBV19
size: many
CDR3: CASITQGVSPQAFF
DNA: TGTGCCAGTATCACACAGGGAGTTAGTCCCCAAGCTTTCTTT

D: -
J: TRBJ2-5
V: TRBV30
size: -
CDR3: CAWDIGTRETQYF
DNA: TGTGCCTGGGACATTGGGACTCGGGAGACCCAGTACTTC

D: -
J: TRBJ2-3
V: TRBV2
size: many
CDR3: CASRGQGTYTDTQYF
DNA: TGTGCCAGCAGAGGGCAAGGTACTTACACAGATACGCAGTATTTT

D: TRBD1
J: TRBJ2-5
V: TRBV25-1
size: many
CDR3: CASSEGQARQETQYF
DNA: TGTGCCAGCAGTGAGGGACAGGCTCGCCAAGAGACCCAGTACTTC

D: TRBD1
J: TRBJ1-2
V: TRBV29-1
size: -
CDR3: CSVEAGQGYYGYTF
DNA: TGCAGCGTTGAAGCGGGACAGGGTTACTATGGCTACACCTTC

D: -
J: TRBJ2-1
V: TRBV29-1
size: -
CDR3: CSVEGGDFRYNEQFF
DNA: TGCAGCGTTGAAGGGGGAGACTTTCGCTACAATGAGCAGTTCTTC

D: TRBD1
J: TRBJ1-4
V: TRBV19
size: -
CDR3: CATTARPGGKFTNEKLFF
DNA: TGTGCCACCACCGCCCGTCCAGGGGGGAAATTCACTAATGAAAAACTGTTTTTT

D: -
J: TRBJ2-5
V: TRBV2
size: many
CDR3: CASSVGSQETQYF
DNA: TGTGCCAGCAGTGTAGGGTCCCAAGAGACCCAGTACTTC

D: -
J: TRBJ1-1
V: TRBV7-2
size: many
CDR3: CASASFLNTEAFF
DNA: TGTGCCAGCGCCTCGTTCCTGAACACTGAAGCTTTCTTT

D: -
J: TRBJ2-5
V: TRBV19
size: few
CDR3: CASSIRQERETQYF
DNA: TGTGCCAGTAGTATTAGACAGGAACGAGAGACCCAGTACTTC